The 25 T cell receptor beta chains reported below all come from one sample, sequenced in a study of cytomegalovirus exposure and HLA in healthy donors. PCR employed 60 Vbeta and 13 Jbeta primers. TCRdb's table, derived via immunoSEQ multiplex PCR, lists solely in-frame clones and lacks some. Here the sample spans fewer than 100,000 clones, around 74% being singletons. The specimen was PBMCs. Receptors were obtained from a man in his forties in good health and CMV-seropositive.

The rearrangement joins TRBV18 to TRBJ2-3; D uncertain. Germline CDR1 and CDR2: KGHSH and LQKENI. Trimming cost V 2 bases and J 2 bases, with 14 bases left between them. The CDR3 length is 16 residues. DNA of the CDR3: TGTGCCAGCTCACCAATCAGCCTAGGAACCACAGATACGCAGTATTTT. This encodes CASSPISLGTTDTQYF.

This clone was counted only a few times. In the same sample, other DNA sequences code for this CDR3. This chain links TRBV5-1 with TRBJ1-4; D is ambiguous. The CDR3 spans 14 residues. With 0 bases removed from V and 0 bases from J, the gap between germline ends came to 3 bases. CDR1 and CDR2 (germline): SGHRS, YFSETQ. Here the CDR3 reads CASSLATTNEKLFF. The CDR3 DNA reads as TGCGCCAGCAGCTTGGCAACAACTAATGAAAAACTGTTTTTT.

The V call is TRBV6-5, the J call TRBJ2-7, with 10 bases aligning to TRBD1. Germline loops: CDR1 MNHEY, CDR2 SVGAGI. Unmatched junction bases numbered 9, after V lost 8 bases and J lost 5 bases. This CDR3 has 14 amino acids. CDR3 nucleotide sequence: TGTGCCAGCCTCGACAGGGGGCTCGTAAACGAGCAGTACTTC. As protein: CASLDRGLVNEQYF.

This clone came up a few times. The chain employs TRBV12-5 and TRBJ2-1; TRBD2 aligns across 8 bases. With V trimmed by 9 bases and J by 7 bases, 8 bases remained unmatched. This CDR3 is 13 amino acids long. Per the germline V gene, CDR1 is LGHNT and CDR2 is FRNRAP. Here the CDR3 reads CASGRGTGNEQFF. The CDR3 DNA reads TGTGCTAGCGGGAGGGGTACGGGAAATGAGCAGTTCTTC.

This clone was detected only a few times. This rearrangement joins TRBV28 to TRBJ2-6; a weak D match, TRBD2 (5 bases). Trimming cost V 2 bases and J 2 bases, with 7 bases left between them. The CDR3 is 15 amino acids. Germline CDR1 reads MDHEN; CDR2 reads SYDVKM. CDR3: CASSLIGTGANVLTF. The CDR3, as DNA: TGTGCCAGCAGTTTAATCGGGACTGGGGCCAACGTCCTGACTTTC. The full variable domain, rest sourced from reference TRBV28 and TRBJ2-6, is DVKVTQSSRYLVKRTGEKVFLECVQDMDHENMFWYRQDPGLGLRLIYFSYDVKMKEKGDIPEGYSVSREKKERFSLILESASTNQTSMYLCASSLIGTGANVLTFGAGSRLTVL.

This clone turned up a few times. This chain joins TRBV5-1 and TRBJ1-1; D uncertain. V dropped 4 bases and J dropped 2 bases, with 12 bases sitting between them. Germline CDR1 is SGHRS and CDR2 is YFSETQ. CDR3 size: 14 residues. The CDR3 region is CASSPREANTEAFF. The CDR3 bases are TGCGCCAGCAGCCCGAGGGAAGCCAACACTGAAGCTTTCTTT.

For the CDR3, the DNA is TGTGCCAGCAGTTACAGGGGGTGGAGCGGCTACACCTTC. This sequence encodes CASSYRGWSGYTF. The rearrangement links TRBV6-5 to TRBJ1-2; TRBD1 is a possible D gene (6 bases). V shed 2 bases and J shed 8 bases, with 12 bases lying between them. This CDR3 spans 13 amino acids. CDR1 is MNHEY, CDR2 SVGAGI, per germline.

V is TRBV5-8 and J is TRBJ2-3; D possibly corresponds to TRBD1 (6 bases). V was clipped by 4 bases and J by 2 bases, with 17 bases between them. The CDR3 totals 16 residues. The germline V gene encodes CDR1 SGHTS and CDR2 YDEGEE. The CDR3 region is CASSRSLTGSTDTQYF. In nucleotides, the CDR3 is TGTGCCAGCAGCCGATCTTTGACAGGCTCCACAGATACGCAGTATTTT.

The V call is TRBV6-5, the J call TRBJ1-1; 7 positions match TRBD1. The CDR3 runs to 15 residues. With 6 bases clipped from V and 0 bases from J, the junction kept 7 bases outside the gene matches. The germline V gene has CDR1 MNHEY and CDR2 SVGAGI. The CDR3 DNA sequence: TGTGCCAGCAGCCAGGGACAGACGATGAACACTGAAGCTTTCTTT. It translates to CASSQGQTMNTEAFF.

The chain's CDR3 is CASSAQSYEQYF. As DNA, the CDR3 is TGTGCCAGCAGTGCGCAGTCCTACGAGCAGTACTTC. V gene TRBV2 combines with J gene TRBJ2-7, with D unclear. V gave up 4 bases and J gave up 1 base, with 5 bases separating them. The CDR3 is 12 residues long. Germline CDR1 and CDR2: SNHLY and FYNNEI.

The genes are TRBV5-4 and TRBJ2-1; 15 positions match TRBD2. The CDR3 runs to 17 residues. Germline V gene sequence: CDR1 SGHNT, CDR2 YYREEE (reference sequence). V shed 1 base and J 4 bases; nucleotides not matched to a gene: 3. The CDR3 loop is CASSLRTSGGAYNEQFF. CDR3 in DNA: TGTGCCAGCAGCTTGAGGACTAGCGGGGGGGCATACAATGAGCAGTTCTTC.

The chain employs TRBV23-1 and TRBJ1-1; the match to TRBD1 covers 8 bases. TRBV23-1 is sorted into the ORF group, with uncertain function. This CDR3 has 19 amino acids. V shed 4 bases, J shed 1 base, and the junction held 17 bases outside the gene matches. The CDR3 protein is CASSRARLTGAPGNTEAFF. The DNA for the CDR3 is TGCGCCAGCAGTCGGGCCCGCCTGACAGGGGCGCCAGGGAACACTGAAGCTTTCTTT.

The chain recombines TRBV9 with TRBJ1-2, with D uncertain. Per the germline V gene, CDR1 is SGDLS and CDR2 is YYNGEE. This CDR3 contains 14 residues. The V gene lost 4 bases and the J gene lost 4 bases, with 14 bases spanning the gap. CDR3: CASSLYWSFYGYTF. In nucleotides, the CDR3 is TGTGCCAGCAGCCTTTACTGGAGTTTCTATGGCTACACCTTC.

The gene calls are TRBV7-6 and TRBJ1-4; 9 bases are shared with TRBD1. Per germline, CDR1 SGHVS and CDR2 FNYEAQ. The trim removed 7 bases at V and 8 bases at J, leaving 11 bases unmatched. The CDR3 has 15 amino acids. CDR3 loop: CASTPRDRGGEKLFF. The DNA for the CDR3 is TGTGCCAGCACCCCCCGTGACAGGGGGGGAGAAAAACTGTTTTTT.

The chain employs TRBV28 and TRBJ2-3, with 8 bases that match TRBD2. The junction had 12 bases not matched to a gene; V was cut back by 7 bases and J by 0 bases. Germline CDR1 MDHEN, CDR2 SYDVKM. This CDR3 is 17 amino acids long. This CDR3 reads CASTPPSGFSSTDTQYF. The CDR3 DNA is TGTGCCAGCACCCCACCTAGCGGGTTCTCTAGCACAGATACGCAGTATTTT.

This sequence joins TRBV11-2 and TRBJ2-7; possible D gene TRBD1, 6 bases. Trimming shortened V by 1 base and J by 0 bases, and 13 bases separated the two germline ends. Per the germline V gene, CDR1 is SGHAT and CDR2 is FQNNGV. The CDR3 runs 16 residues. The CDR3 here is CASSLGPGGLSYEQYF. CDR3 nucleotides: TGTGCCAGCAGCTTAGGCCCTGGGGGCCTCTCCTACGAGCAGTACTTC.

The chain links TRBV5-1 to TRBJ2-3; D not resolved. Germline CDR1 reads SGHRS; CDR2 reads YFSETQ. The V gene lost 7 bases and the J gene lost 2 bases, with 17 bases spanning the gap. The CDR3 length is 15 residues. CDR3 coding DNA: TGCGCCAGCCAAACTAAGTCCTCGTACACAGATACGCAGTATTTT. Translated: CASQTKSSYTDTQYF.

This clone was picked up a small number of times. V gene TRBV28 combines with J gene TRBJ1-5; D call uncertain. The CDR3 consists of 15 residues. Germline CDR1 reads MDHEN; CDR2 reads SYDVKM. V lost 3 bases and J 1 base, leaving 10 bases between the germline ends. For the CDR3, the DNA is TGTGCCAGCAGTTTGGCAGACTGGAGCAATCAGCCCCAGCATTTT. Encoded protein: CASSLADWSNQPQHF.

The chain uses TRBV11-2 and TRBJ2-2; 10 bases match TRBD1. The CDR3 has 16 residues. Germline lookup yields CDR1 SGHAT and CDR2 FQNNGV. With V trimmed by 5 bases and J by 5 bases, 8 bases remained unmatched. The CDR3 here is CASSGTGVVETGELFF. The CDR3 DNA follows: TGTGCCAGCAGCGGGACAGGGGTCGTTGAGACCGGGGAGCTGTTTTTT.

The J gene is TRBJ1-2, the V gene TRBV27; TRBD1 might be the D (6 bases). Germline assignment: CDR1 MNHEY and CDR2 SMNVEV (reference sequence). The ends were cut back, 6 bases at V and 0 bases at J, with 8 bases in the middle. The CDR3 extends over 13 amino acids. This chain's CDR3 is CASSDRPNYGYTF. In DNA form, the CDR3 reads TGTGCCAGCAGCGACAGGCCTAACTATGGCTACACCTTC.

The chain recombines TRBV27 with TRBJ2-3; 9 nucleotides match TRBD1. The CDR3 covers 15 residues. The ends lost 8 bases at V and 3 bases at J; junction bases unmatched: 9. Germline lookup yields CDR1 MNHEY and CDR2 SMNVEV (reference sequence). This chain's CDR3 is CASSSLGTGTDTQYF. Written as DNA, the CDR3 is TGTGCCAGCTCCTCCTTGGGGACAGGGACAGATACGCAGTATTTT.

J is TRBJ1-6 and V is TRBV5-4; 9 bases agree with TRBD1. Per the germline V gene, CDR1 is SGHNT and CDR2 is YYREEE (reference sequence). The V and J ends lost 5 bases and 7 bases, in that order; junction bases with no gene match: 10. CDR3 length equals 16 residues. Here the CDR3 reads CASRSRGQGWNSPLHF. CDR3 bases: TGTGCCAGCAGGAGCCGGGGACAGGGTTGGAATTCACCCCTCCACTTT. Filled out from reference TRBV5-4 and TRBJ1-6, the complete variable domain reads ETGVTQSPTHLIKTRGQQVTLRCSSQSGHNTVSWYQQALGQGPQFIFQYYREEENGRGNFPPRFSGLQFPNYSSELNVNALELDDSALYLCASRSRGQGWNSPLHFGNGTRLTVT.

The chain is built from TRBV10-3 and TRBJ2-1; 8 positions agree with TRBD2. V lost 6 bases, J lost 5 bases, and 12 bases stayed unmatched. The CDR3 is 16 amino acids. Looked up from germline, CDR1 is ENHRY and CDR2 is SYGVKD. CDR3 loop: CAISEGRGGRNNEQFF. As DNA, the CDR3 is TGTGCCATCAGCGAGGGCCGGGGGGGTAGAAACAATGAGCAGTTCTTC.

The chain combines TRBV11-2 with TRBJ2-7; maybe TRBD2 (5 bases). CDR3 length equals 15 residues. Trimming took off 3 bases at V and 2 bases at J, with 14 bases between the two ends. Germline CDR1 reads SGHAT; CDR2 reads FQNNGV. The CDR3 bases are TGTGCCAGCAGCTTTGAGGCTAGCCGTACCTACGAGCAGTACTTC. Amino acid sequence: CASSFEASRTYEQYF.

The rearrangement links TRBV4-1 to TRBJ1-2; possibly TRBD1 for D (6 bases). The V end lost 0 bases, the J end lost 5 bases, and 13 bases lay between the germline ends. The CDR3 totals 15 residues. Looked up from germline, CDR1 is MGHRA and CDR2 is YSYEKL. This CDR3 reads CASSQDLRGKYGYTF. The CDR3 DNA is TGCGCCAGCAGCCAAGATCTCAGGGGCAAATATGGCTACACCTTC.